Shown below are 18 T cell receptor beta chains from a single sample sequenced in a study of naive and memory T cell subsets. The beta constant-region primer was an equimolar mix of two oligonucleotides covering TRBC1 and TRBC2. Four rounds of PCR amplified the ligated cDNA using nested alpha and beta constant-region primers plus SP2. TCRdb ran MiXCR on the UMI-ligation and nested PCR reads and lists one entry per CDR3 protein. The repertoire holds just over 80,000 distinct CDR3 sequences, with about 8.2% as singletons. Sample: naive CD8+ T cells from blood. The origin of the receptors is a human donor in good health.

This clonotype occurred many times. The chain links TRBV7-9 to TRBJ1-1; possibly TRBD1 for D (5 bases). Looked up from germline, CDR1 is SEHNR and CDR2 is FQNEAQ (reference sequence). V was clipped by 6 bases and J by 1 base, with 9 bases between them. The CDR3 consists of 13 residues. The DNA for the CDR3 is TGTGCCAGCAGGCCCACAGGGAACACTGAAGCTTTCTTT. Encoded protein: CASRPTGNTEAFF.

This chain uses TRBV29-1 with TRBJ2-2, with D perhaps being TRBD1 or TRBD2 (5 bases each). Germline V CDR1 and CDR2: SQVTM, ANQGSEA. V lost 6 bases and J 0 bases, leaving 17 bases between the germline ends. The CDR3 spans 16 residues. In DNA form, the CDR3 reads TGCAGCGTCCTAAGACCGGGACGTGCGAACACCGGGGAGCTGTTTTTT. Translated: CSVLRPGRANTGELFF.

The chain has TRBV7-8 and TRBJ2-3; 8 nucleotides align to TRBD2. The CDR3 runs to 17 residues. Trimming cost V 3 bases and J 2 bases; bases outside gene matches: 10. Germline CDR1 SGHVS, CDR2 FQNEAQ. The CDR3 DNA sequence: TGTGCCAGCAGCTTTCAGCCTAGCGGGCAACCCACAGATACGCAGTATTTT. This codes for CASSFQPSGQPTDTQYF.

In this sample, this clonotype turned up a few times. This rearrangement joins TRBV28 to TRBJ2-5; tentatively, D is TRBD1 or TRBD2 (5 bases each). This CDR3 spans 14 amino acids. V lost 5 bases and J 4 bases, leaving 14 bases between the germline ends. Germline V gene sequence: CDR1 MDHEN, CDR2 SYDVKM. This CDR3 is CASSTRGAGETQYF. The CDR3 region has the DNA TGTGCCAGCAGTACCCGAGGGGCCGGAGAGACCCAGTACTTC.

There are a few counts of this clonotype. The chain uses TRBV28 and TRBJ2-1; TRBD1 is a possible D gene (6 bases). The CDR3 extends over 14 amino acids. From germline, CDR1 is MDHEN and CDR2 SYDVKM. V was shortened by 5 bases and J by 6 bases, with 14 bases between the two germline ends. The CDR3 loop reads CASSTNREANEQFF. The CDR3 region has the DNA TGTGCCAGCAGTACGAACAGGGAAGCCAATGAGCAGTTCTTC.

This chain uses TRBV29-1 with TRBJ2-3, with D perhaps being TRBD1 or TRBD2 (5 bases each). V dropped 3 bases and J dropped 4 bases, with 11 bases sitting between them. The CDR3 extends over 13 amino acids. CDR1 SQVTM and CDR2 ANQGSEA come from the germline V gene. This chain's CDR3 is CSVEGTIPDTQYF. The CDR3 nucleotides read TGCAGCGTTGAGGGGACGATTCCAGATACGCAGTATTTT.

The chain is built from TRBV2 and TRBJ2-7; 7 nucleotides align to TRBD1. J lost 3 bases, V lost 10 bases, and 6 bases had no gene match. CDR1 SNHLY and CDR2 FYNNEI come from the germline V gene. This CDR3 region has 12 residues. In nucleotides, the CDR3 is TGTGCCACGCGGACAGGACACTACGAGCAGTACTTC. The encoded protein is CATRTGHYEQYF.

This clonotype was seen many times. The CDR3 protein is CATPPESFCWGPQHF. CDR3 bases: TGTGCCACCCCACCGGAAAGTTTTTGTTGGGGTCCCCAGCATTTT. The chain carries TRBV24-1 and TRBJ1-5; the D is unclear. Trimming took 9 bases from V and 10 from J, leaving 24 bases between them. The CDR3 contains 15 residues. CDR1 and CDR2 from the germline V gene are KGHDR and SFDVKD.

This clonotype was seen only a few times. V usage is TRBV18 and J usage is TRBJ1-4; possible D gene TRBD1, 6 bases. The CDR3 consists of 16 residues. Deletions cut 3 bases from V and 0 bases from J, with 11 bases between. Germline CDR1 reads KGHSH; CDR2 reads LQKENI. The CDR3 spells CASSPGGPTTNEKLFF. In nucleotides, the CDR3 is TGTGCCAGCTCACCCGGGGGGCCCACAACTAATGAAAAACTGTTTTTT.

The chain carries TRBV4-1 and TRBJ2-1; TRBD2 aligns across 13 bases. This CDR3 has 15 residues. CDR1 and CDR2 from the germline V gene are MGHRA and YSYEKL. Losses at the gene ends were 3 bases for V and 6 bases for J; bases not matched to a gene: 2. The chain's CDR3 is CASSHGTSGINEQFF. The CDR3 DNA follows: TGCGCCAGCAGCCACGGGACTAGCGGGATCAATGAGCAGTTCTTC.

This clonotype was seen ten or more times. The V call is TRBV28, the J call TRBJ2-7; TRBD2 matches at 11 bases. The CDR3 is 17 amino acids. The V gene end was trimmed by 7 bases and the J gene end by 0 bases; junction bases not matched to a gene: 11. CDR1 and CDR2 from the germline V gene are MDHEN and SYDVKM. CDR3 loop: CASKPGLADTDSYEQYF. Here the CDR3 DNA reads TGTGCCAGCAAACCGGGACTAGCGGACACAGACTCCTACGAGCAGTACTTC.

This clonotype has only a few counts. V usage is TRBV4-3 and J usage is TRBJ2-7; 7 bases line up with TRBD1. V was pared by 2 bases and J by 2 bases, with 3 bases of the junction left unmatched. CDR1 LGHNA and CDR2 YSLEER come from the germline V gene. The CDR3 sequence is 14 residues long. CDR3 DNA sequence: TGCGCCAGCAGCCAAAACGACAGGGCCTACGAGCAGTACTTC. This translates into CASSQNDRAYEQYF.

The V call is TRBV4-3, the J call TRBJ1-1; TRBD1 might be the D (6 bases). Germline assignment: CDR1 LGHNA and CDR2 YSLEER. V was cut by 1 base and J by 5 bases, with 14 bases left in between. The length of the CDR3 is 15 residues. CDR3 DNA: TGCGCCAGCAGCCAAGGACAGGAGGTTAGGACTGAAGCTTTCTTT. This sequence encodes CASSQGQEVRTEAFF.

The chain uses TRBV24-1 and TRBJ2-1, with D unclear. Germline CDR1 is KGHDR and CDR2 is SFDVKD. The V and J ends lost 0 bases and 5 bases respectively, with 13 bases between them. The CDR3 runs 16 residues. The CDR3 loop is CATSDLRPGSHNEQFF. The CDR3 nucleotides are TGTGCCACCAGTGATTTGAGGCCCGGATCCCACAATGAGCAGTTCTTC.

This clonotype was seen ten or more times. V and J are TRBV4-2 and TRBJ2-1; 7 bases agree with TRBD1. Germline CDR1 and CDR2: LGHNA and YNFKEQ. V shed 2 bases, J shed 8 bases, and the junction held 21 bases outside the gene matches. The CDR3 contains 19 residues. CDR3 amino acids: CASSQMSRLGDRDSDEQFF. The CDR3 nucleotides are TGTGCCAGCAGCCAAATGTCTCGGCTGGGTGACAGGGACAGTGATGAGCAGTTCTTC.

This clonotype occurred a few times. This chain links TRBV4-1 with TRBJ1-6; D perhaps matches TRBD1 (5 bases). The CDR3 covers 16 residues. Trimming left V 3 bases short and J 0 bases short, with 9 bases between. CDR1 is MGHRA, CDR2 YSYEKL, per germline. CDR3 nucleotides: TGCGCCAGCAGCCAGGAGGGGACCTCCTATAATTCACCCCTCCACTTT. This gives the protein CASSQEGTSYNSPLHF.

This clonotype has at least ten counts. The chain combines TRBV20-1 with TRBJ2-1, with D uncertain. Trimming took off 1 base at V and 5 bases at J, with 12 bases between the two ends. The CDR3 is 14 residues long. Per the germline V gene, CDR1 is DFQATT and CDR2 is SNEGSKA (reference sequence). The CDR3 nucleotides are TGCAGTGCTAGAGGGTTGGCCCCCAACAATGAGCAGTTCTTC. Amino acids: CSARGLAPNNEQFF.

This clonotype was counted only a few times. The chain joins TRBV6-6 to TRBJ2-1; no clear D gene. CDR1 and CDR2 from the germline V gene are MNHNY and SVGAGI (reference sequence). V gave up 2 bases and J gave up 7 bases, with 12 bases separating them. There are 14 residues in the CDR3. The CDR3 DNA reads as TGTGCCAGCAGTTACACCCCCTCGAGTAATGAGCAGTTCTTC. Its protein product is CASSYTPSSNEQFF.